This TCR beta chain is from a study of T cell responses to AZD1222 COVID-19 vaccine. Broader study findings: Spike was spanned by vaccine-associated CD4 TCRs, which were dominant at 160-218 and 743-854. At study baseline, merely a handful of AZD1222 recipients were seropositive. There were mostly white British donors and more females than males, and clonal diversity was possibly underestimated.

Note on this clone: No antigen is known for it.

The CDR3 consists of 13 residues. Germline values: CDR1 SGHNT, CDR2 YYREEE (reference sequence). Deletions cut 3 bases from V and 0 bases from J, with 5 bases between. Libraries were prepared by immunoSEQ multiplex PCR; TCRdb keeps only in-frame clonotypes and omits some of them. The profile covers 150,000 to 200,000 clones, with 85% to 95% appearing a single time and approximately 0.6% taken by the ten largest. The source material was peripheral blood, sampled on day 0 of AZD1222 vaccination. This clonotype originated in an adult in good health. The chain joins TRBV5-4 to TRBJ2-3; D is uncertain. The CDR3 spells CASSSISTDTQYF. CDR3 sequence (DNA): TGTGCCAGCAGCTCAATTAGCACAGATACGCAGTATTTT.